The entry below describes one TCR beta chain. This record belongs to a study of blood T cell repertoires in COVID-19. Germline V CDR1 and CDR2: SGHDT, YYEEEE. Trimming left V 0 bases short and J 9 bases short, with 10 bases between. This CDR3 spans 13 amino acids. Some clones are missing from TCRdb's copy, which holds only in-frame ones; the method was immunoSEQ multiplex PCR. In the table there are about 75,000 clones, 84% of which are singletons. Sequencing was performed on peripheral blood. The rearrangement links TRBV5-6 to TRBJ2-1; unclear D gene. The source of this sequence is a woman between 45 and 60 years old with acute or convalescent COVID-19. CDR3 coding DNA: TGTGCCAGCAGCTTGGCCCCCCCGTCTGAGCAGTTCTTC. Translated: CASSLAPPSEQFF.